The present T cell receptor beta chain was sequenced within a study of identical twins. This clonotype was observed a few times. TCRdb analysed the 5' RACE reads with MiXCR anew, one entry per CDR3 protein. The sample records around 1.7 million distinct CDR3 sequences, under 35% being singletons. This CDR3 is 16 amino acids long. V gave up 6 bases and J gave up 7 bases; unmatched junction bases: 18. CDR1 is MNHEY, CDR2 SVGAGI, per germline. Material for sequencing was cord blood. The chain employs TRBV6-5 and TRBJ2-7; TRBD2 matches 7 bases. The source of this sequence is a newborn girl in good health. The CDR3 region is CASSDPRAGARNEQYF. DNA of the CDR3: TGTGCCAGCAGCGACCCTCGGGCGGGAGCAAGGAATGAGCAGTACTTC.